The 29 T cell receptor beta chains below come from one sample, sequenced in a study of shared clonotypes between healthy human individuals. Profiling relied on immunoSEQ multiplex PCR, and the TCRdb table lists in-frame clones only, not all of them. This sample has about 2.2 million clones, with just over 90% found just once. CD45RO-negative, CCR7-positively selected cells formed the naive CD8 fraction, excluding terminally differentiated effector memory CD45RA+ cells. Sequencing used naive CD8+ T cells from PBMCs. These receptors were taken from a man aged 18 to 29 in good health. Some clones in this sample may be carry-over from other donors' samples.

The chain couples TRBV7-8 to TRBJ2-2; TRBD2 aligns across 8 bases. This CDR3 is 16 amino acids long. Trimming removed 6 bases from V and 1 base from J; junction bases left unmatched: 7. The V gene's germline CDR1 is SGHVS and CDR2 FQNEAQ. The CDR3 DNA is TGTGCCAGCAGTGGCAAGCGGGGGATGAACACCGGGGAGCTGTTTTTT. Translating gives CASSGKRGMNTGELFF.

This chain links TRBV21-1 with TRBJ2-4; the table's D call, TRBD2, has no DNA check behind it. TRBV21-1 is flagged as a pseudogene. The CDR3 loop spans 15 amino acids. This CDR3 reads CASTVKGESKNIQYF. In nucleotides, the CDR3 is TGTGCCAGCACGGTTAAGGGAGAGTCCAAAAACATTCAGTACTTC.

The chain uses TRBV9 and TRBJ2-1; 7 nucleotides align to TRBD1. Germline-derived CDR1 and CDR2 are SGDLS and YYNGEE. With 0 bases clipped from V and 3 bases from J, the junction kept 6 bases outside the gene matches. CDR3 length: 16 residues. CDR3 amino acids: CASSVAPQGFYNEQFF. In DNA, the CDR3 is TGTGCCAGCAGCGTAGCTCCACAGGGGTTCTACAATGAGCAGTTCTTC. The variable domain in full, with the rest retrieved from reference TRBV9 and TRBJ2-1, is DSGVTQTPKHLITATGQRVTLRCSPRSGDLSVYWYQQSLDQGLQFLIQYYNGEERAKGNILERFSAQQFPDLHSELNLSSLELGDSALYFCASSVAPQGFYNEQFFGPGTRLTVL.

The chain uses TRBV6-5 and TRBJ1-1; weak D call: TRBD1 (6 bases). V gave up 3 bases and J gave up 6 bases, with 20 bases separating them. Looked up from germline, CDR1 is MNHEY and CDR2 is SVGAGI. The CDR3 runs 16 residues. The CDR3 spells CASSYEFVGAGAEAFF. The CDR3 nucleotides read TGTGCCAGCAGTTATGAGTTCGTGGGGGCGGGAGCTGAAGCTTTCTTT.

This chain links TRBV27 with TRBJ1-3; D unresolved. The length of the CDR3 is 15 residues. The germline CDR1 and CDR2 sequences are MNHEY and SMNVEV (reference sequence). Trimming removed 4 bases from V and 2 bases from J, with 12 bases in between. The CDR3 reads CASSSVQSAGNTIYF. The CDR3 coding sequence is TGTGCCAGCAGTTCCGTACAGTCGGCTGGAAACACCATATATTTT.

The V gene is TRBV28, the J gene TRBJ2-1; 8 nucleotides align to TRBD1. V lost 10 bases and J lost 0; bases outside the gene matches: 11. Looked up from germline, CDR1 is MDHEN and CDR2 is SYDVKM. The CDR3 sequence is 16 residues long. As DNA, the CDR3 is TGTGCCACCGACCAATGGACAGGGAGCTCCTACAATGAGCAGTTCTTC. Translation gives CATDQWTGSSYNEQFF.

The J gene is TRBJ2-4, the V gene TRBV7-2; D not certain. CDR3 length: 16 amino acids. Germline V gene lookup returns CDR1 SGHTA and CDR2 FQGNSA. V shed 5 bases and J shed 7 bases, with 21 bases lying between them. CDR3 sequence reads: CASSHGLDPPLNIQYF. In DNA, the CDR3 is TGTGCCAGCAGCCATGGGCTGGATCCACCTCTTAACATTCAGTACTTC.

The rearrangement links TRBV7-8 to TRBJ2-4, with TRBD2 identical over 7 bases. The CDR3 length is 17 residues. V gave up 8 bases and J gave up 1 base; unmatched junction bases: 14. Per germline, CDR1 SGHVS and CDR2 FQNEAQ. The CDR3 spells CASGVGAGAWAKNIQYF. CDR3 DNA: TGTGCCAGCGGGGTAGGGGCGGGAGCGTGGGCCAAAAACATTCAGTACTTC.

This chain uses TRBV14 with TRBJ2-3, with 10 bases that match TRBD2. Germline V CDR1 and CDR2: SGHDN, FVKESK. V shed 5 bases and J 8 bases; nucleotides not matched to a gene: 13. The CDR3 spans 16 residues. The CDR3 DNA follows: TGTGCCAGCAGCGCCAGACTAGCGGGCCGAGGTAGTACGCAGTATTTT. It codes for CASSARLAGRGSTQYF.

This chain connects TRBV28 to TRBJ1-5; D gene ambiguous. This CDR3 region has 14 residues. Germline values: CDR1 MDHEN, CDR2 SYDVKM. V gave up 6 bases and J gave up 6 bases, with 15 bases separating them. Here the CDR3 DNA reads TGTGCCAGCAGCCAAGTCTTCCGGGGTCAGCCCCAGCATTTT. Its protein is CASSQVFRGQPQHF.

CDR3 DNA: TGTGCCAGCAGCTTAGTGGGACCCGGCTACGAGCAGTACTTC. Encoded protein: CASSLVGPGYEQYF. The chain uses TRBV7-2 and TRBJ2-7, with D perhaps TRBD1 or TRBD2 (5 bases each). This CDR3 region has 14 residues. The germline gives CDR1 SGHTA, CDR2 FQGNSA. Trimming cost V 1 base and J 3 bases, with 10 bases left between them.

The chain uses TRBV28 and TRBJ2-7, with D perhaps matching TRBD2 (5 bases). With 5 bases removed from V and 3 bases from J, the gap between germline ends came to 17 bases. The CDR3 is 15 amino acids. Germline CDR1 and CDR2: MDHEN and SYDVKM. In DNA form, the CDR3 reads TGTGCCAGCAGTCTCCCCCAAGCGGAGGTCTACGAGCAGTACTTC. It yields the protein CASSLPQAEVYEQYF.

The chain combines TRBV11-2 with TRBJ2-2; D unclear. The V and J ends lost 3 bases and 5 bases respectively, with 13 bases between them. Germline lookup yields CDR1 SGHAT and CDR2 FQNNGV. The CDR3 sequence is 15 residues long. The CDR3 DNA follows: TGTGCCAGCAGCTTGCTACCCTCGGGTACCGGGGAGCTGTTTTTT. This gives the protein CASSLLPSGTGELFF.

This chain uses TRBV18 with TRBJ2-3, with D uncertain. Germline CDR1 is KGHSH and CDR2 is LQKENI. Between the trimmed V and J ends, which lost 0 bases and 6 bases, there was a span of 10 bases. This CDR3 is built from 14 residues. CDR3 coding DNA: TGTGCCAGCTCACCACCTCCCCCGTTGGATACGCAGTATTTT. This sequence encodes CASSPPPPLDTQYF.

The rearrangement links TRBV13 to TRBJ2-5, with 7 nucleotides matching TRBD2. CDR1 is PRHDT, CDR2 FYEKMQ, per germline (reference sequence). The V segment lost 5 bases and the J segment 3 bases; nucleotides outside the gene matches: 12. The length of the CDR3 is 16 residues. CDR3 nucleotides: TGTGCCAGCAGCACCGAGGCGGAGGGGAGGGAAGAGACCCAGTACTTC. This sequence encodes CASSTEAEGREETQYF.

The chain carries TRBV6-6 and TRBJ2-4, with D hard to call. Trimming removed 2 bases from V and 8 bases from J, with 4 bases in between. From germline, CDR1 is MNHNY and CDR2 SVGAGI (reference sequence). This CDR3 region has 11 residues. The CDR3 region is CASSYVDIQYF. The CDR3, as DNA: TGTGCCAGCAGTTACGTCGACATTCAGTACTTC.

This clone was seen only once. This specimen includes other DNA sequences encoding the same CDR3. The chain employs TRBV18 and TRBJ1-5, with D possibly matching TRBD1 (6 bases). The CDR3 covers 14 residues. Between the trimmed V and J ends, which lost 3 bases and 4 bases, there was a span of 10 bases. Germline values: CDR1 KGHSH, CDR2 LQKENI. DNA of the CDR3: TGTGCCAGCTCACCGGGACAAAGAAATCAGCCCCAGCATTTT. It codes for CASSPGQRNQPQHF.

The V and J genes are TRBV9 and TRBJ2-3, with 7 bases fitting TRBD2. The germline V gene encodes CDR1 SGDLS and CDR2 YYNGEE. Germline trimming cut 0 bases from V and 5 bases from J; bases unmatched to any gene: 6. The CDR3 totals 15 residues. The CDR3, as DNA: TGTGCCAGCAGCGTAGGCGGGAGAATGGGAGATACGCAGTATTTT. Protein product: CASSVGGRMGDTQYF.

The DNA of the CDR3 is TGCGCCAGCAGCTGGGACGGGACCCTGGGAAGTAACACTGAAGCTTTCTTT. This encodes CASSWDGTLGSNTEAFF. The chain combines TRBV5-1 with TRBJ1-1, with D possibly matching TRBD1 (5 bases). Germline V lookup: CDR1 SGHRS, CDR2 YFSETQ. This CDR3 has 17 residues. V lost 3 bases to trimming and J lost 2 bases, with 20 bases between them.

As regards this clone: The same CDR3 is also encoded by other DNA sequences in this sample. The chain links TRBV27 to TRBJ1-1; D not resolved. V dropped 3 bases and J dropped 0 bases, with 5 bases sitting between them. The CDR3 is 13 amino acids. Germline CDR1 is MNHEY and CDR2 is SMNVEV (reference sequence). The CDR3 spells CASSFGLNTEAFF. Here the CDR3 DNA reads TGTGCCAGCAGTTTTGGGCTGAACACTGAAGCTTTCTTT.

The V and J genes are TRBV27 and TRBJ2-3; TRBD1 aligns across 7 bases. The length of the CDR3 is 16 residues. V was clipped by 5 bases and J by 5 bases; unmatched bases: 13. The germline V gene encodes CDR1 MNHEY and CDR2 SMNVEV (reference sequence). The CDR3 DNA reads TGTGCCAGCAGTCGAAGACAGCGACAGGGCGTAGATACGCAGTATTTT. It is translated as CASSRRQRQGVDTQYF.

Comment on this clone: Other DNA sequences in the same sample also yield this CDR3. The chain is built from TRBV6-5 and TRBJ2-2, with D maybe TRBD1 (5 bases). Deletions cut 4 bases from V and 6 bases from J, with 9 bases between. The CDR3 consists of 13 residues. CDR1 is MNHEY and CDR2 is SVGAGI in the germline V gene. The chain's CDR3 is CASSLGAAGELFF. In DNA, the CDR3 is TGTGCCAGCAGTTTAGGGGCGGCCGGGGAGCTGTTTTTT.

This sequence joins TRBV9 and TRBJ1-4; TRBD1 might be the D (5 bases). Germline V gene sequence: CDR1 SGDLS, CDR2 YYNGEE. Trimming pared 1 base from V and 1 base from J, leaving 14 bases between. The CDR3 covers 17 residues. For the CDR3, the DNA is TGTGCCAGCAGCGTAAATGATGGGGCCCTAACTAATGAAAAACTGTTTTTT. Translating gives CASSVNDGALTNEKLFF.

This chain joins TRBV5-1 and TRBJ1-4, with a tentative D call TRBD1 (5 bases). V was cut by 5 bases and J by 0 bases, with 11 bases left in between. The CDR3 extends over 15 amino acids. Germline values: CDR1 SGHRS, CDR2 YFSETQ. The CDR3 loop is CASRRARATNEKLFF. CDR3 DNA sequence: TGCGCCAGCAGAAGGGCCAGGGCAACTAATGAAAAACTGTTTTTT.

The chain joins TRBV2 to TRBJ2-7; D is possibly TRBD2 (6 bases). The length of the CDR3 is 14 residues. Trimming took 8 bases from V and 2 from J, leaving 16 bases between them. Germline V lookup: CDR1 SNHLY, CDR2 FYNNEI. The CDR3 DNA reads as TGTGCCAGCCTGGCCGCCGGGGGAGCCTACGAGCAGTACTTC. This encodes CASLAAGGAYEQYF.

The rearrangement uses TRBV27 and TRBJ1-1; unclear D gene. The CDR3 length is 14 residues. Trimming shortened V by 0 bases and J by 8 bases, and 13 bases separated the two germline ends. Germline CDR1 and CDR2: MNHEY and SMNVEV (reference sequence). The CDR3 spells CASSLSGYLTEAFF. CDR3 sequence (DNA): TGTGCCAGCAGTTTATCGGGTTATCTCACGGAAGCTTTCTTT.

The chain is built from TRBV28 and TRBJ2-7, with TRBD1 matching over 9 bases. Germline V gene data show CDR1 as MDHEN and CDR2 as SYDVKM. CDR3 size: 13 residues. With V trimmed by 6 bases and J by 5 bases, 5 bases remained unmatched. The CDR3 loop is CASSWDRADEQYF. CDR3 DNA: TGTGCCAGCAGCTGGGACAGGGCGGACGAGCAGTACTTC.

J is TRBJ2-7 and V is TRBV6-1; D is unresolved. Deletions cut 7 bases from V and 6 bases from J, with 10 bases between. Germline lookup yields CDR1 MNHNS and CDR2 SASEGT. The CDR3 loop spans 11 amino acids. The chain's CDR3 is CASNLLSEQYF. The DNA for the CDR3 is TGTGCCAGCAACCTACTCAGCGAGCAGTACTTC.

The genes are TRBV27 and TRBJ1-5, with a tentative D call TRBD1 (6 bases). This CDR3 is built from 14 residues. Germline CDR1 and CDR2: MNHEY and SMNVEV (reference sequence). V gave up 8 bases and J gave up 2 bases, with 13 bases separating them. The CDR3 nucleotides are TGTGCCAGCCGGTCAGGGGAGGGCAATCAGCCCCAGCATTTT. Its translation: CASRSGEGNQPQHF.